The 3 T cell receptor beta chains in this list originate from one sample, sequenced in a study of T cells in Graves' hyperthyroidism and ophthalmopathy. RNA transcripts served as the template for amplifying TCR beta CDR3 regions. Researchers ran a first-round RT-PCR on the TCR CDR3 using the HTBI primer set. Via MiXCR, TCRdb re-called the multiplex PCR reads, giving one row per CDR3 protein. The repertoire consists of roughly 420,000 distinct CDR3 sequences, with about 15% occurring once and the leading ten covering around 7.3%. Sequencing used blood. The source of these receptors is a woman aged 18-35 years with Graves' hyperthyroidism.

This clonotype was observed many times. The chain recombines TRBV29-1 with TRBJ2-1; D unresolved. Germline CDR1 reads SQVTM; CDR2 reads ANQGSEA. The CDR3 covers 14 residues. V gave up 8 bases and J gave up 6 bases, with 20 bases separating them. CDR3 protein: CSSGRAATGNEQFF. The DNA of the CDR3 is TGCAGCTCAGGACGGGCCGCCACGGGCAATGAGCAGTTCTTC.

As regards this clonotype: A read error may account for a junction end that differs from germline. The chain couples TRBV12-3 or TRBV12-4 to TRBJ2-5; a weak D match, TRBD1 (6 bases). This CDR3 is 12 amino acids long. As DNA, the CDR3 is TGTGCCAGCAGTCCCAGGGGTGAGACCCAGTGCTTC. Its protein is CASSPRGETQCF.

This clonotype has a count of ten or more. The genes are TRBV2 and TRBJ1-6, with 7 nucleotides matching TRBD1. From germline, CDR1 is SNHLY and CDR2 FYNNEI. J was trimmed by 14 bases and V by 3 bases; bases with no gene match: 4. CDR3 size: 12 residues. In DNA form, the CDR3 reads TGTGCCAGCAGTGATCTGGGGACAGCCCTCCACTTT. Translation gives CASSDLGTALHF.